The clone carrying this TCR beta chain appeared many times. Its antigen is currently unknown. The data stem from a study of T cells in Graves' hyperthyroidism and ophthalmopathy. Study observations and caveats: Ophthalmopathy, as predicted by the model, came a median approximately 5.9 months after the prediction.

Germline-derived CDR1 and CDR2 are MNHNS and SASEGT. The CDR3 has 13 residues. V was shortened by 5 bases and J by 7 bases, with 14 bases between the two germline ends. RNA transcripts yielded amplified TCR beta CDR3 regions. The HTBI set primed first-round TCR CDR3 RT-PCR. TCRdb independently ran MiXCR on the multiplex PCR reads; one entry per CDR3 protein. The profile shows about 400,000 distinct CDR3 sequences, roughly 25% of them singletons. V gene TRBV6-1 combines with J gene TRBJ1-1, with a weak D call TRBD1 (5 bases). The clonotype originates from a man between 50 and 59 years old with Graves' hyperthyroidism. Sequencing input: blood. In DNA form, the CDR3 reads TGTGCCAGCAGTTCCCCGGGACGGCGTGAAGCTTTCTTT. Its protein is CASSSPGRREAFF.